Listed below are T cell receptor beta chains from one sample, sequenced in a study of blood T cell repertoires in COVID-19. The method was immunoSEQ multiplex PCR; TCRdb's version includes in-frame clones alone and lacks a portion of them. The sample yields more than 65,000 clones, around 85% seen once. The sequencing input was peripheral blood. The receptors were sampled from a man in his sixties with acute or convalescent COVID-19. Each CDR3 is given with its conserved first and last residue. The D gene is left open where the match is weak. The size entry is marked missing in some rows and otherwise reads once, few, many or a size class.

CDR3nt: TGTGCCAGTAGTTTCGACAAAGATGCGAAAGCTTTCTTT
CDR3aa: CASSFDKDAKAFF
j_gene: TRBJ1-1
v_gene: TRBV19
d_gene: NA
abundance: NA

CDR3nt: TGTGCCAGCAGGGGACAGGGGGCTACTAATGAAAAACTGTTTTTT
CDR3aa: CASRGQGATNEKLFF
j_gene: TRBJ1-4
v_gene: TRBV6-1
d_gene: TRBD1
abundance: once

CDR3nt: TGTGCCTGGAGTCTACCGCAGGGGGCCAGAGTTGCTTTCTTT
CDR3aa: CAWSLPQGARVAFF
j_gene: TRBJ1-1
v_gene: TRBV30
d_gene: TRBD1
abundance: once

CDR3nt: TGTGCCAGTAGTCATGGGACAGGGGGCTTAGGCTACACCTTC
CDR3aa: CASSHGTGGLGYTF
j_gene: TRBJ1-2
v_gene: TRBV19
d_gene: TRBD1
abundance: NA

CDR3nt: TGTGCCAGCAGTGAAGATCAGGTTTCTAACTATGGCTACACCTTC
CDR3aa: CASSEDQVSNYGYTF
j_gene: TRBJ1-2
v_gene: TRBV6-1
d_gene: NA
abundance: few

CDR3nt: TGTGCCAGCAGTGCGCTTACAGGAACCGCCTACGAGCAGTACTTC
CDR3aa: CASSALTGTAYEQYF
j_gene: TRBJ2-7
v_gene: TRBV2
d_gene: NA
abundance: NA

CDR3nt: TGTGCCAGCAGCTCACCCGGGACAGGGGGGAATAATGAGCAGTTCTTC
CDR3aa: CASSSPGTGGNNEQFF
j_gene: TRBJ2-1
v_gene: TRBV7-8
d_gene: TRBD1
abundance: NA

CDR3nt: TGTGCCAGCAGCTTCCCGGCGGCAGGGGATGGCTACACCTTC
CDR3aa: CASSFPAAGDGYTF
j_gene: TRBJ1-2
v_gene: TRBV9
d_gene: NA
abundance: NA

CDR3nt: TGTGCCAGCAGCCAAGACCGGGAGGGGGAAGAACTGTTTTTT
CDR3aa: CASSQDREGEELFF
j_gene: TRBJ1-4
v_gene: TRBV4-2
d_gene: NA
abundance: NA

CDR3nt: TGTGCCAGCAGCCGACAGAGAGCTAACTATGGCTACACCTTC
CDR3aa: CASSRQRANYGYTF
j_gene: TRBJ1-2
v_gene: TRBV6-5
d_gene: NA
abundance: NA

CDR3nt: TGCAGCGTTGGGGCACAGGGATTCGACGAGCAGTACTTC
CDR3aa: CSVGAQGFDEQYF
j_gene: TRBJ2-7
v_gene: TRBV29-1
d_gene: NA
abundance: NA

CDR3nt: TGTGCCATCAGTGAGCGGACTAGCGGGGGACCCACAGATACGCAGTATTTT
CDR3aa: CAISERTSGGPTDTQYF
j_gene: TRBJ2-3
v_gene: TRBV10-3
d_gene: TRBD2
abundance: NA

CDR3nt: TGTGCCAGCAGCCTAACTAGCGGAACTAGCACAGATACGCAGTATTTT
CDR3aa: CASSLTSGTSTDTQYF
j_gene: TRBJ2-3
v_gene: TRBV7-2
d_gene: TRBD2
abundance: NA

CDR3nt: TGTGCCAGCTCACCGACCAGCCTGGAGACCAATCTTGGCTACACCTTC
CDR3aa: CASSPTSLETNLGYTF
j_gene: TRBJ1-2
v_gene: TRBV18
d_gene: NA
abundance: NA

CDR3nt: TGTGCCAGCAGCTTGCTAGACAGGGGGAGCAATCAGCCCCAGCATTTT
CDR3aa: CASSLLDRGSNQPQHF
j_gene: TRBJ1-5
v_gene: TRBV5-5
d_gene: TRBD1
abundance: NA

CDR3nt: TGTGCCAGCAGCCTTCAGTCCCGGGACAGGGAGGGCGGCTACACCTTC
CDR3aa: CASSLQSRDREGGYTF
j_gene: TRBJ1-2
v_gene: TRBV4-2
d_gene: TRBD1
abundance: NA

CDR3nt: TGTGCCAGCAACCTGCGGGACAGTCTGTACTATGGCTACACCTTC
CDR3aa: CASNLRDSLYYGYTF
j_gene: TRBJ1-2
v_gene: TRBV11-2
d_gene: TRBD1
abundance: NA

CDR3nt: TGTGCCAGCAGCCTCCTAGCGGGGGCTAGCTCCTACAATGAGCAGTTCTTC
CDR3aa: CASSLLAGASSYNEQFF
j_gene: TRBJ2-1
v_gene: TRBV5-6
d_gene: TRBD2
abundance: NA

CDR3nt: TGTGCCAGCAGTTACATGCGGGAATCTGGGGCCAACGTCCTGACTTTC
CDR3aa: CASSYMRESGANVLTF
j_gene: TRBJ2-6
v_gene: TRBV6-5
d_gene: NA
abundance: NA

CDR3nt: TGTGCCAGCAGGACTTTGACAGGGACCAATTCACCCCTCCACTTT
CDR3aa: CASRTLTGTNSPLHF
j_gene: TRBJ1-6
v_gene: TRBV11-2
d_gene: TRBD1
abundance: few

CDR3nt: TGTGCCAGTAGCGCTCAGGGCACCTCTGGAAACACCATATATTTT
CDR3aa: CASSAQGTSGNTIYF
j_gene: TRBJ1-3
v_gene: TRBV19
d_gene: NA
abundance: NA

CDR3nt: TGTGCCAGCAAGCCGTGGGACAGGGGTTCCTACAATGAGCAGTTCTTC
CDR3aa: CASKPWDRGSYNEQFF
j_gene: TRBJ2-1
v_gene: TRBV5-4
d_gene: TRBD1
abundance: NA

CDR3nt: TGTGCCAGCAGCCTACCCCGAGGGCTACACCCTGAGACCCAGTACTTC
CDR3aa: CASSLPRGLHPETQYF
j_gene: TRBJ2-5
v_gene: TRBV14
d_gene: NA
abundance: NA

CDR3nt: TGTGCCACCAGCCCCTCCAGACAGGGCGTGTTTGGCTCCTACAATGAGCAGTTCTTC
CDR3aa: CATSPSRQGVFGSYNEQFF
j_gene: TRBJ2-1
v_gene: TRBV24-1
d_gene: TRBD1
abundance: NA

CDR3nt: TGTGCCAGCAGAAACCAGGGAGGGCCGGACACTGAAGCTTTCTTT
CDR3aa: CASRNQGGPDTEAFF
j_gene: TRBJ1-1
v_gene: TRBV28
d_gene: NA
abundance: NA

CDR3nt: TGTGCCAGCAGCGTAGAGCCTAGCACAGATACGCAGTATTTT
CDR3aa: CASSVEPSTDTQYF
j_gene: TRBJ2-3
v_gene: TRBV9
d_gene: NA
abundance: NA

CDR3nt: TGTGCCAGCAGCATCGGACAGAACACTGAAGCTTTCTTT
CDR3aa: CASSIGQNTEAFF
j_gene: TRBJ1-1
v_gene: TRBV7-2
d_gene: NA
abundance: NA

CDR3nt: TGTGCCAGCAGCTTATATGAACCTCGGTATGGCTACACCTTC
CDR3aa: CASSLYEPRYGYTF
j_gene: TRBJ1-2
v_gene: TRBV7-2
d_gene: NA
abundance: NA

CDR3nt: TGTGCCTGGAGTCGAACAGGGGGCTCTGGAAACACCATATATTTT
CDR3aa: CAWSRTGGSGNTIYF
j_gene: TRBJ1-3
v_gene: TRBV30
d_gene: TRBD1
abundance: NA

CDR3nt: TGTGCCAGCAGCTTGGCCTTCGGACAGGGGGCGGATTATCAAGCTTTCTTT
CDR3aa: CASSLAFGQGADYQAFF
j_gene: TRBJ1-1
v_gene: TRBV5-4
d_gene: TRBD1
abundance: NA

CDR3nt: TGTGCCAGCAGCCAGGGACAGGGCAATGAGCAGTTCTTC
CDR3aa: CASSQGQGNEQFF
j_gene: TRBJ2-1
v_gene: TRBV6-6
d_gene: TRBD1
abundance: NA

CDR3nt: TGTGCCAGCAGTCAGGGGTTCGACAATGAGCAGTTCTTC
CDR3aa: CASSQGFDNEQFF
j_gene: TRBJ2-1
v_gene: TRBV12-3/TRBV12-4
d_gene: NA
abundance: few

CDR3nt: TGTGCCAGCAACACTCGGACAGGGGGCGGTGGGGAGCTGTTTTTT
CDR3aa: CASNTRTGGGGELFF
j_gene: TRBJ2-2
v_gene: TRBV2
d_gene: TRBD1
abundance: NA

CDR3nt: TGTGCCAGCAGCCCCTTCGGGGGAGGGGATACGCAGTATTTT
CDR3aa: CASSPFGGGDTQYF
j_gene: TRBJ2-3
v_gene: TRBV9
d_gene: TRBD2
abundance: NA

CDR3nt: TGTGCCAGCAGCGCAGTAGCGGGGGCCAGCACAGATACGCAGTATTTT
CDR3aa: CASSAVAGASTDTQYF
j_gene: TRBJ2-3
v_gene: TRBV9
d_gene: TRBD2
abundance: NA

CDR3nt: TGTGCCAGCAGTTACTCGGGGCTCATCGCTAGCGGGGGGAAATACAATGAGCAGTTCTTC
CDR3aa: CASSYSGLIASGGKYNEQFF
j_gene: TRBJ2-1
v_gene: TRBV6-2/TRBV6-3
d_gene: TRBD2
abundance: NA

CDR3nt: TGTGCCAGCCGAAGTGAGGGGGGGGCGGCCACTGAAGCTTTCTTT
CDR3aa: CASRSEGGAATEAFF
j_gene: TRBJ1-1
v_gene: TRBV6-4
d_gene: NA
abundance: NA

CDR3nt: TGTGCCAGCACCATGACAGCCACTTTGAACACTGAAGCTTTCTTT
CDR3aa: CASTMTATLNTEAFF
j_gene: TRBJ1-1
v_gene: TRBV9
d_gene: NA
abundance: NA

CDR3nt: TGTGCCAGCAGCTTGGAATGGGAATCGGGGGGCTACACCTTC
CDR3aa: CASSLEWESGGYTF
j_gene: TRBJ1-2
v_gene: TRBV5-6
d_gene: NA
abundance: NA

CDR3nt: TGTGCCAGCAGTGGCGGGGGGGAGGGAATGGAAGCTTTCTTT
CDR3aa: CASSGGGEGMEAFF
j_gene: TRBJ1-1
v_gene: TRBV27
d_gene: NA
abundance: NA

CDR3nt: TGTGCCAGCAGCGTAGAACAGGGGGACACCGGGGAGCTGTTTTTT
CDR3aa: CASSVEQGDTGELFF
j_gene: TRBJ2-2
v_gene: TRBV9
d_gene: TRBD1
abundance: NA

CDR3nt: TGTGCCAGCAGCACAGCCTCTGGAAACACCATATATTTT
CDR3aa: CASSTASGNTIYF
j_gene: TRBJ1-3
v_gene: TRBV4-2
d_gene: NA
abundance: NA

CDR3nt: TGTGCCAGCACCGCACAGGGTTCCGAGCAGTACTTC
CDR3aa: CASTAQGSEQYF
j_gene: TRBJ2-7
v_gene: TRBV7-2
d_gene: NA
abundance: NA

CDR3nt: TGTGCCAGCAGCTTCTTTGAGGGGGAGTATGGCTACACCTTC
CDR3aa: CASSFFEGEYGYTF
j_gene: TRBJ1-2
v_gene: TRBV7-2
d_gene: NA
abundance: NA

CDR3nt: TGTGCCAGCAGGGGACTAGTCCGGGAGACCCAGTACTTC
CDR3aa: CASRGLVRETQYF
j_gene: TRBJ2-5
v_gene: TRBV6-5
d_gene: TRBD2
abundance: NA

CDR3nt: TGTGCCAGTAGCCTGAGGAGGGGGCTCACTGAAGCTTTCTTT
CDR3aa: CASSLRRGLTEAFF
j_gene: TRBJ1-1
v_gene: TRBV19
d_gene: TRBD1
abundance: NA